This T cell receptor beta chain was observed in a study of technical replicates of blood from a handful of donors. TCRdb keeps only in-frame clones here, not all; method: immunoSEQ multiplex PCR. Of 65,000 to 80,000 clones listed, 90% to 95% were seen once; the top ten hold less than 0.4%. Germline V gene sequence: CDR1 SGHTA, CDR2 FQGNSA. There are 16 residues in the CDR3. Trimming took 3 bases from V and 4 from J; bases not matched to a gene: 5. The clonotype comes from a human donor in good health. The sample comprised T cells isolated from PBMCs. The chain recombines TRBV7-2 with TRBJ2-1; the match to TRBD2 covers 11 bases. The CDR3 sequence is CASSLRLAGLYNEQFF. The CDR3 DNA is TGTGCCAGCAGCTTGAGACTAGCGGGATTATACAATGAGCAGTTCTTC.